Shown below are 19 T cell receptor beta chains from a single sample sequenced in a study of blood T cell repertoires in COVID-19. Profiling relied on immunoSEQ multiplex PCR, and the TCRdb table lists in-frame clones only, not all of them. The sample shows some 340,000 clones, approximately 91% of them seen only once. Sequencing input: PBMCs or T cells enriched from blood (not recorded which). These receptor sequences come from a woman aged 25 to 45 who had been exposed to COVID-19.

The rearrangement uses TRBV6-5 and TRBJ1-1; D gene uncertain. This CDR3 has 12 residues. V lost 1 base and J 7 bases, leaving 7 bases between the germline ends. Germline V gene lookup returns CDR1 MNHEY and CDR2 SVGAGI. DNA of the CDR3: TGTGCCAGCAGTTACTGGTCAGGTGAAGCTTTCTTT. Translated: CASSYWSGEAFF.

This sequence joins TRBV29-1 and TRBJ1-1; D unresolved. Trimming removed 5 bases at V and 4 bases at J, with 5 bases between. The germline gives CDR1 SQVTM, CDR2 ANQGSEA. The CDR3 is made up of 10 amino acids. CDR3 nucleotide sequence: TGCAGCGTTAGGAGCACTGAAGCTTTCTTT. Its translation is CSVRSTEAFF. The full variable domain, rest sourced from reference TRBV29-1 and TRBJ1-1, is SAVISQKPSRDICQRGTSLTIQCQVDSQVTMMFWYRQQPGQSLTLIATANQGSEATYESGFVIDKFPISRPNLTFSTLTVSNMSPEDSSIYLCSVRSTEAFFGQGTRLTVV.

This chain joins TRBV24-1 and TRBJ1-2, with 8 bases matching TRBD1. V was clipped by 4 bases and J by 5 bases; unmatched bases: 11. The CDR3 has 16 amino acids. In germline, CDR1 is KGHDR, CDR2 SFDVKD. This CDR3 is CATSDQDRVGQYGYTF. As DNA, the CDR3 is TGTGCCACCAGTGACCAGGACAGGGTGGGTCAATATGGCTACACCTTC.

This clone was found once. The chain employs TRBV7-7 and TRBJ2-1; TRBD2 is a possible D gene (7 bases). Trimming shortened V by 5 bases and J by 0 bases, and 14 bases separated the two germline ends. This CDR3 is 16 amino acids long. CDR1 is SSHAT and CDR2 is FNYEAQ in the germline V gene (reference sequence). The CDR3 DNA sequence: TGTGCCAGCAGCCCCTCGGGGGGCGTCTCCTACAATGAGCAGTTCTTC. Its translation: CASSPSGGVSYNEQFF.

This chain links TRBV3-1 (or the pseudogene TRBV3-2) with TRBJ2-1, with 14 bases lining up with TRBD2. V was pared by 4 bases and J by 7 bases, with 9 bases of the junction left unmatched. This CDR3 is 17 amino acids long. Looked up from germline, CDR1 is LGHDT and CDR2 is YNNKEL (reference sequence). The chain's CDR3 is CASSPRLAGGQRNEQFF. CDR3 in DNA: TGTGCCAGCAGCCCCCGACTAGCGGGGGGGCAGAGGAATGAGCAGTTCTTC.

The V call is TRBV4-3, the J call TRBJ1-1, with a possible D match to TRBD1 (5 bases). The CDR3 contains 14 residues. CDR1 and CDR2 (germline): LGHNA, YSLEER. The V end lost 2 bases, the J end lost 5 bases, and 12 bases lay between the germline ends. The CDR3 DNA is TGCGCCAGCAGCCAACGCGGGGGAGGGACTGAAGCTTTCTTT. It encodes CASSQRGGGTEAFF.

CDR3 protein: CASSAGDAGNTIYF. The CDR3 nucleotides read TGTGCCAGCAGCGCAGGGGACGCTGGAAACACCATATATTTT. The chain has TRBV7-6 and TRBJ1-3; D may be TRBD1 (6 bases). The CDR3 is made up of 14 amino acids. CDR1 is SGHVS, CDR2 FNYEAQ, per germline. The V and J ends lost 5 bases and 2 bases respectively, with 10 bases between them.

This clone has a single count. This chain uses TRBV5-1 with TRBJ2-5; D not certain. Germline V lookup: CDR1 SGHRS, CDR2 YFSETQ. This CDR3 comprises 13 residues. Trimming left V 3 bases short and J 6 bases short, with 12 bases between. In nucleotides, the CDR3 is TGCGCCAGCAGCTCGGATGGGCAACAGACCCAGTACTTC. Translated, it gives CASSSDGQQTQYF.

This clone is a singleton in its sample. This chain connects TRBV9 to TRBJ2-7; tentative D call: TRBD1 (5 bases). This CDR3 is 14 amino acids long. Germline CDR1 is SGDLS and CDR2 is YYNGEE. Between the trimmed V and J ends, which lost 4 bases and 7 bases, there was a span of 18 bases. As DNA, the CDR3 is TGTGCCAGCAGCCCCTCAGGGAACGACCATGAGCAGTACTTC. It specifies CASSPSGNDHEQYF.

The rearrangement links TRBV7-9 to TRBJ1-1; D may be TRBD1 (5 bases). Deletions cut 3 bases from V and 4 bases from J, with 15 bases between. The germline V gene encodes CDR1 SEHNR and CDR2 FQNEAQ (reference sequence). The CDR3 spans 15 residues. The CDR3 spells CASSFLQGGGTEAFF. The CDR3 region has the DNA TGTGCCAGCAGCTTTCTCCAGGGAGGAGGCACTGAAGCTTTCTTT.

This clone has more than one count but fewer than ten. The rearrangement links TRBV2 to TRBJ1-1; D not resolved. The CDR3 is 16 amino acids. Germline V gene sequence: CDR1 SNHLY, CDR2 FYNNEI. V shed 7 bases and J shed 4 bases, with 22 bases lying between them. CDR3 sequence (DNA): TGTGCCAGCACCCTTCAGGAGGCCTCTTGGGGCACTGAAGCTTTCTTT. Its protein product is CASTLQEASWGTEAFF.

V and J are TRBV19 and TRBJ1-6; the D gene is possibly TRBD1 (6 bases). Trimming took off 3 bases at V and 0 bases at J, with 15 bases between the two ends. The CDR3 consists of 18 residues. Germline CDR1 reads LNHDA; CDR2 reads SQIVND (reference sequence). The CDR3, as DNA: TGTGCCAGTAGTATTAGGAGACAGGACAGCTCCTATAATTCACCCCTCCACTTT. Its protein product is CASSIRRQDSSYNSPLHF.

The chain has TRBV3-1 (or the pseudogene TRBV3-2) and TRBJ2-1; possible D gene TRBD2, 5 bases. Trimming stripped 4 bases from V and 6 bases from J, with 16 bases between. There are 15 residues in the CDR3. Germline V gene data show CDR1 as LGHDT and CDR2 as YNNKEL (reference sequence). The CDR3 DNA is TGTGCCAGCAGCCCTAGGACTGGCGGTCCCAATGAGCAGTTCTTC. Translated: CASSPRTGGPNEQFF.

This chain joins TRBV7-9 and TRBJ1-2, with TRBD1 as a possible D gene (5 bases). This CDR3 contains 15 residues. The germline V gene has CDR1 SEHNR and CDR2 FQNEAQ (reference sequence). Deletions cut 2 bases from V and 6 bases from J, with 16 bases between. The CDR3 reads CASSLINRRNNGYTF. CDR3 nucleotides: TGTGCCAGCAGCTTAATCAACAGGCGCAACAATGGCTACACCTTC.

The chain carries TRBV5-6 and TRBJ1-6; D might be TRBD1 (6 bases). V was pared by 2 bases and J by 8 bases, with 17 bases between. Germline values: CDR1 SGHDT, CDR2 YYEEEE. The CDR3 runs 16 residues. CDR3 sequence: CASSLAPTGTHSPLHF. The CDR3 DNA sequence: TGTGCCAGCAGCTTAGCGCCTACAGGGACGCATTCACCCCTCCACTTT.

This clone came up a few times. The chain carries TRBV4-3 and TRBJ1-2; 7 bases align to TRBD1. The V gene's germline CDR1 is LGHNA and CDR2 YSLEER. This CDR3 is 15 amino acids long. V was pared by 1 base and J by 4 bases, with 6 bases of the junction left unmatched. The CDR3 DNA reads TGCGCCAGCAGCCAAGGCAGCAGGGGGATCTATGGCTACACCTTC. Protein: CASSQGSRGIYGYTF.

The chain couples TRBV19 to TRBJ1-3; D is undetermined. Per the germline V gene, CDR1 is LNHDA and CDR2 is SQIVND (reference sequence). The CDR3 covers 12 residues. V lost 4 bases and J lost 3, with 4 bases in between. CDR3 loop: CASSTGGNTIYF. CDR3 sequence (DNA): TGTGCCAGTAGTACAGGTGGAAACACCATATATTTT.

The V and J genes are TRBV30 and TRBJ2-7; unclear D gene. The CDR3 contains 12 residues. Between the trimmed V and J ends, which lost 0 bases and 4 bases, there was a span of 7 bases. Germline V gene lookup returns CDR1 GTSNPN and CDR2 SVGIG (reference sequence). The CDR3 is CAWSVTDYEQYF. In DNA, the CDR3 is TGTGCCTGGAGTGTTACAGATTACGAGCAGTACTTC. The complete variable domain, with remaining parts taken from reference TRBV30 and TRBJ2-7, reads SQTIHQWPATLVQPVGSPLSLECTVEGTSNPNLYWYRQAAGRGLQLLFYSVGIGQISSEVPQNLSASRPQDRQFILSSKKLLLSDSGFYLCAWSVTDYEQYFGPGTRLTVT.

V and J are TRBV19 and TRBJ1-3, with D perhaps matching TRBD1 (5 bases). The CDR3 length is 14 residues. Trimming stripped 3 bases from V and 3 bases from J, with 9 bases between. The V gene's germline CDR1 is LNHDA and CDR2 SQIVND (reference sequence). The CDR3 protein is CASSIGGRGNTIYF. The CDR3 DNA is TGTGCCAGTAGTATCGGGGGACGTGGAAACACCATATATTTT.